A selection of T cell receptor beta chains follows, all from one sample in a study of cytomegalovirus exposure and HLA in healthy donors. TCRdb keeps only in-frame clones here, not all; method: immunoSEQ multiplex PCR. Among about 170,000 clones, around 84% were seen once, and the ten largest hold 2% to 3%. Sequenced sample: PBMCs. The receptors derive from a man aged 25-40 years in good health and CMV-seropositive. CDR3s include the opening cysteine and the closing phenylalanine or tryptophan. Each record gives: clone size, D gene, V gene, J gene, CDR3 protein, CDR3 DNA. The D gene is left open where the match is weak. Clone size is not always given. Where it is, it says once, few, many or a class for expanded clones.

>once|NA|TRBV6-5|TRBJ2-7
CASSYSEGIEQYF
TGTGCCAGCAGTTACTCGGAGGGGATCGAGCAGTACTTC
>NA|TRBD2|TRBV11-2|TRBJ2-5
CASSRGLAATQYF
TGTGCCAGCAGCCGGGGACTAGCGGCGACCCAGTACTTC
>NA|NA|TRBV7-7|TRBJ2-5
CASSSLVGETQYF
TGTGCTAGCAGCTCACTAGTCGGAGAGACCCAGTACTTC
>NA|NA|TRBV11-3|TRBJ2-3
CASSLLGGGLTDTQYF
TGTGCCAGCAGCTTACTAGGAGGTGGGCTCACAGATACGCAGTATTTT
>NA|TRBD1|TRBV6-5|TRBJ2-1
CASSPRRTGGGEQFF
TGTGCCAGCAGTCCCCGGCGGACAGGGGGTGGGGAGCAGTTCTTC
>NA|NA|TRBV7-2|TRBJ2-2
CASRVEIPGELFF
TGTGCCAGCAGGGTGGAGATCCCTGGGGAGCTGTTTTTT
>NA|TRBD1|TRBV18|TRBJ1-5
CASSPTGDNQPQHF
TGTGCCAGCTCACCAACAGGGGACAATCAGCCCCAGCATTTT
>few|NA|TRBV9|TRBJ2-3
CASSVGQHTDTQYF
TGTGCCAGCAGCGTAGGACAGCACACAGATACGCAGTATTTT
>NA|NA|TRBV18|TRBJ2-1
CASSPPRGSYNEQFF
TGTGCCAGCTCACCACCCAGGGGATCCTACAATGAGCAGTTCTTC
>NA|NA|TRBV30|TRBJ1-1
CAWGWGLPDVGSFMNTEAFF
TGTGCCTGGGGTTGGGGACTACCGGACGTAGGGAGCTTTATGAACACTGAAGCTTTCTTT
>NA|TRBD2|TRBV9|TRBJ2-7
CASSVGLAGVYEQYF
TGTGCCAGCAGCGTTGGACTAGCGGGAGTCTACGAGCAGTACTTC
>NA|NA|TRBV7-9|TRBJ2-5
CASSLLAPQETQYF
TGTGCCAGCAGCCTACTAGCTCCTCAAGAGACCCAGTACTTC
>NA|TRBD1|TRBV7-2|TRBJ2-1
CASSLVGTGGAGNEQFF
TGTGCCAGCAGCTTAGTCGGGACAGGGGGCGCGGGGAATGAGCAGTTCTTC
>NA|TRBD2|TRBV4-3|TRBJ2-5
CASSPQASGRRQETQYF
TGCGCCAGCAGCCCCCAGGCCAGCGGGAGACGTCAAGAGACCCAGTACTTC
>NA|NA|TRBV15|TRBJ2-1
CATSIPPGEQFF
TGTGCCACCAGCATCCCACCGGGTGAGCAGTTCTTC
>NA|NA|TRBV5-1|TRBJ1-2
CASSMGLINYGYTF
TGCGCCAGCAGCATGGGACTGATTAACTATGGCTACACCTTC
>once|NA|TRBV6-1|TRBJ1-1
CASSEVPGWNTEAFF
TGTGCCAGCAGTGAAGTTCCAGGGTGGAACACTGAAGCTTTCTTT
>NA|NA|TRBV15|TRBJ2-2
CATSRETAGTGELFF
TGTGCCACCAGCAGAGAAACAGCGGGCACCGGGGAGCTGTTTTTT
>NA|TRBD2|TRBV27|TRBJ2-2
CASSLAAGGPTGELFF
TGTGCCAGCAGTTTAGCAGCGGGAGGGCCTACCGGGGAGCTGTTTTTT
>NA|NA|TRBV5-1|TRBJ1-2
CASSLAATGFGNGYTF
TGCGCCAGCAGCTTGGCGGCCACAGGGTTTGGAAATGGCTACACCTTC
>NA|NA|TRBV21-1|TRBJ1-2
CASSKAGDRPCISNYGYTF
TGTGCCAGCAGCAAAGCAGGGGACAGGCCTTGTATATCTAACTATGGCTACACCTTC
>NA|NA|TRBV15|TRBJ2-1
CATSRDGGAQYNEQFF
TGTGCCACCAGCAGAGATGGAGGGGCCCAATACAATGAGCAGTTCTTC
>NA|TRBD2|TRBV5-1|TRBJ2-1
CASSWGAGYNEQFF
TGCGCCAGCAGCTGGGGAGCGGGGTACAATGAGCAGTTCTTC
>NA|TRBD2|TRBV5-4|TRBJ2-3
CASSPLAGGRTDTQYF
TGTGCCAGCAGCCCTCTAGCGGGGGGACGCACAGATACGCAGTATTTT
>NA|NA|TRBV7-9|TRBJ2-3
CASSLGQGPDTQYF
TGTGCCAGCAGCTTAGGGCAGGGGCCAGATACGCAGTATTTT
>NA|TRBD2|TRBV4-1|TRBJ2-1
CASSRKSGGSSYNEQFF
TGCGCCAGCAGCCGGAAGAGCGGGGGAAGCTCCTACAATGAGCAGTTCTTC
>NA|TRBD1|TRBV30|TRBJ1-2
CAWDAGTGLYGYTF
TGTGCCTGGGACGCCGGGACAGGGCTTTATGGCTACACCTTC
>NA|TRBD1|TRBV5-8|TRBJ2-4
CASSPRDSPLAKNIQYF
TGTGCCAGCAGCCCGAGGGACAGCCCCCTAGCCAAAAACATTCAGTACTTC
>NA|TRBD2|TRBV30|TRBJ2-1
CAWSVLPSGSTQAQFF
TGTGCCTGGAGTGTTCTACCTAGCGGGAGTACCCAAGCGCAGTTCTTC
>NA|TRBD2|TRBV5-4|TRBJ2-2
CASSQGLAGYTGELFF
TGTGCCAGCAGCCAGGGACTAGCGGGTTACACCGGGGAGCTGTTTTTT
>NA|NA|TRBV28|TRBJ1-5
CASSSGYQPQHF
TGTGCCAGCAGCTCAGGATACCAGCCCCAGCATTTT
>NA|TRBD2|TRBV7-9|TRBJ2-7
CSSSLPVSGRNGYEQYF
TGTTCCAGCAGCCTCCCGGTGAGCGGGAGGAATGGCTACGAGCAGTACTTC
>NA|TRBD2|TRBV5-1|TRBJ2-7
CASSLSSGGAYEQYF
TGCGCCAGCAGCTTGTCAAGCGGGGGAGCCTACGAGCAGTACTTC
>NA|TRBD2|TRBV6-6|TRBJ2-5
CASSYPLAGGGETQYF
TGTGCCAGCAGTTACCCCTTAGCGGGAGGAGGAGAGACCCAGTACTTC
>NA|TRBD2|TRBV15|TRBJ2-1
CATSRGGRGSYNEQFF
TGTGCCACCAGCAGAGGCGGGAGGGGGTCCTACAATGAGCAGTTCTTC
>once|TRBD2|TRBV27|TRBJ2-1
CASKGLAGYNEQFF
TGTGCCAGCAAGGGACTAGCGGGTTACAATGAGCAGTTCTTC
>NA|NA|TRBV7-9|TRBJ2-7
CASSFSPPYEQYF
TGTGCCAGCAGCTTTAGCCCGCCCTACGAGCAGTACTTC
>NA|TRBD1|TRBV7-9|TRBJ2-1
CASREGGASYNEQFF
TGTGCCAGCAGGGAAGGGGGCGCGTCCTACAATGAGCAGTTCTTC
>NA|TRBD2|TRBV7-3|TRBJ2-2
CASSLMSVLAGGTGELFF
TGTGCCAGCAGCTTAATGTCTGTCCTAGCGGGAGGAACCGGGGAGCTGTTTTTT
>NA|TRBD1|TRBV7-9|TRBJ2-7
CASSLWQGASYEQYF
TGTGCCAGCAGCCTCTGGCAGGGGGCCTCCTACGAGCAGTACTTC
>NA|TRBD2|TRBV5-1|TRBJ2-1
CASSPRTSGDNEQFF
TGCGCCAGCAGCCCCCGGACTAGCGGTGACAATGAGCAGTTCTTC
>NA|NA|TRBV10-3|TRBJ1-4
CANMGEIWEKLFF
TGTGCCAACATGGGAGAGATCTGGGAAAAACTGTTTTTT
>NA|NA|TRBV18|TRBJ2-6
CASSPTGSWANVLTF
TGTGCCAGCTCACCAACAGGGTCTTGGGCCAACGTCCTGACTTTC
>NA|NA|TRBV7-9|TRBJ1-2
CASIPKGNLYGYTF
TGTGCCAGCATACCCAAGGGGAATCTCTATGGCTACACCTTC
>NA|NA|TRBV2|TRBJ2-5
CASSPALDQETQYF
TGTGCCAGCAGCCCTGCGCTAGATCAAGAGACCCAGTACTTC
>NA|TRBD2|TRBV6-5|TRBJ2-5
CASSLIAGGETQYF
TGTGCCAGCAGTCTGATAGCGGGAGGAGAGACCCAGTACTTC
>NA|NA|TRBV7-2|TRBJ1-1
CASSFGREMNTEAFF
TGTGCCAGCAGCTTTGGAAGGGAGATGAACACTGAAGCTTTCTTT